These T cell receptor beta chains were read from a single sample in a study of post-analysis software for immune sequencing data. From the PCR reads, TCRdb called clonotypes with MiXCR, one entry per CDR3 protein. The table includes roughly 600,000 distinct CDR3 sequences, roughly two fifths detected once. Sequencing input: blood. The receptors derive from a girl aged 5-17 years with multiple sclerosis. The CDR3 runs from the conserved cysteine through the conserved F or W. Fields, in order: V gene, J gene, D gene, clone size, CDR3 DNA, CDR3 protein. The D gene is left open where the match is weak. Part of the rows lack a size; the others show once, few, many or a class for expanded clones.

TRBV20-1	TRBJ2-7	NA	NA	TGCAGTGCTAAAGCGGCCCGCGAGGGGCAGTACTTC	CSAKAAREGQYF
TRBV7-6	TRBJ1-2	NA	NA	TGTGCCAGCAGCTTTTACGAATCCTATGGCTACACCTTC	CASSFYESYGYTF
TRBV20-1	TRBJ1-5	TRBD1	NA	TGCAGTGCTAGAGATCGCAGGGGGTCCAGTCAGCCCCAGCATTTT	CSARDRRGSSQPQHF
TRBV12-3/TRBV12-4	TRBJ2-4	NA	few	TGTGCCAGCAGTTTAGGAGGGACCGACTTAGCCAAAAACATTCAGTACTTC	CASSLGGTDLAKNIQYF
TRBV10-3	TRBJ2-7	NA	few	TGTGCCATCAAGGCAGGGGACGAATCCTACGAGCAGTACTTC	CAIKAGDESYEQYF
TRBV6-4	TRBJ2-1	TRBD1	few	TGTGCCAGCAGCATCGGGACAGGGGCATACAATGAGCAGTTCTTC	CASSIGTGAYNEQFF
TRBV12-3/TRBV12-4	TRBJ2-5	NA	few	TGTGCCAGCAGCCGCCTGACTAGGGAAGAGACCCAGTACTTC	CASSRLTREETQYF
TRBV9	TRBJ2-5	NA	NA	TGTGCCAGCAGCGCAGAACGAAAAGAGACCCAGTACTTC	CASSAERKETQYF
TRBV5-5	TRBJ2-3	TRBD1	NA	TGTGCCAGCAGTGTTAAACAGGGGACAGATACGCAGTATTTT	CASSVKQGTDTQYF
TRBV20-1	TRBJ2-1	NA	NA	TGCAGTGCTAGAAGGGGTAGCGCGGATTACAATGAGCAGTTCTTC	CSARRGSADYNEQFF
TRBV5-1	TRBJ2-1	TRBD2	few	TGCGCCAGCAGCTCCGGGACTACGCTTGAGCAGTTCTTC	CASSSGTTLEQFF
TRBV29-1	TRBJ1-1	NA	NA	TGCAGCGTTTCCCCCAGCTCGAACACTGAAGCTTTCTTT	CSVSPSSNTEAFF
TRBV6-5	TRBJ2-1	NA	NA	TGTGCCAGCAGCCCCGGGTGGGGAAATGAGCAGTTCTTC	CASSPGWGNEQFF
TRBV4-1	TRBJ2-3	TRBD2	NA	TGCGCCAGCAGCCAAGAAGGAGCGGGGGGAAGTGGTACGCAGTATTTT	CASSQEGAGGSGTQYF
TRBV2	TRBJ2-7	NA	few	TGTGCCAGCCGGGCAGGAGTCTACGAGCAGTACTTC	CASRAGVYEQYF
TRBV12-3/TRBV12-4	TRBJ2-7	TRBD1	few	TGTGCCAGCAGGCCAGGGGGCGGTCCAGGTGAGCAGTACTTC	CASRPGGGPGEQYF
TRBV28	TRBJ2-5	NA	NA	TGTGCCAGCAGTCTCGACCTGGGCAATGAGCAGTACTTC	CASSLDLGNEQYF
TRBV5-1	TRBJ2-7	TRBD2	NA	TGCGCCAGCAAGCGGGGGGCCGCCTACGAGCAGTACTTC	CASKRGAAYEQYF
TRBV7-2	TRBJ2-5	TRBD2	once	TGTGCCAGCAGCGCTAGGACTAGCGGGAGGGAGACCCAGTACTTC	CASSARTSGRETQYF
TRBV5-1	TRBJ2-7	NA	NA	TGCGCCAGCAGCTTGGGATCGGATTGGTACTTC	CASSLGSDWYF
TRBV3-1	TRBJ2-7	NA	NA	TGTGCCAGCAGCCAAGAGCGACGAGGGAGGTACGAGCAGTACTTC	CASSQERRGRYEQYF
TRBV9	TRBJ2-5	TRBD2	few	TGTGCCAGCAGCCCTAGCTCAGCGGGGGTCGAAGAGACCCAGTACTTC	CASSPSSAGVEETQYF
TRBV12-3/TRBV12-4	TRBJ2-7	TRBD1	few	TGTGCCAGCAGTCCAGAGCCGGGACAGGGGCGGTACGAGCAGTACTTC	CASSPEPGQGRYEQYF
TRBV14	TRBJ1-2	NA	NA	TGTGCCAGCAGCCAAGAATGGGGAGCAGGGTATGGCTACACCTTC	CASSQEWGAGYGYTF
TRBV10-3	TRBJ2-7	TRBD2	NA	TGTGCCATCAGCCTAGCGGGGGAGTACGAGCAGTACTTC	CAISLAGEYEQYF
TRBV5-1	TRBJ1-2	TRBD1	NA	TGCGCCAGCAGCTTGGGAGGGGGCCCCTATGGCTACACCTTC	CASSLGGGPYGYTF
TRBV4-1	TRBJ2-7	TRBD2	NA	TGCGCCAGCAGCCAATTAAGCGGGGGGGCCTACGAGCAGTACTTC	CASSQLSGGAYEQYF
TRBV10-3	TRBJ1-1	NA	few	TGTGCCATCAGTAGAGGGGGGAACACTGAAGCTTTCTTT	CAISRGGNTEAFF
TRBV7-3	TRBJ2-1	NA	NA	TGTGCCAGCAGCTTAAGTCCCCGGCAGGGTAGCAATGTGCAGTTCTTC	CASSLSPRQGSNVQFF
TRBV7-9	TRBJ2-5	TRBD1	few	TGTGCCAGCACCCAGCTCGGGACAGCGGACCAAGAGACCCAGTACTTC	CASTQLGTADQETQYF
TRBV29-1	TRBJ1-4	NA	few	TGCAGCTCCCGACGGTCAACTAATGAAAAACTGTTTTTT	CSSRRSTNEKLFF
TRBV20-1	TRBJ2-5	TRBD2	NA	TGCAGTGCTAGAGCCGGGGGGGAGACCCAGTACTTC	CSARAGGETQYF
TRBV12-3/TRBV12-4	TRBJ2-3	NA	NA	TGTGCCAGCAGTACAAGGACAAGGGGAAGCACAGATACGCAGTATTTT	CASSTRTRGSTDTQYF
TRBV5-1	TRBJ2-2	NA	NA	TGCGCCAGCAGCTTAACAGGGATCCCTGGCCCCGGGGAGCTGTTTTTT	CASSLTGIPGPGELFF
TRBV12-3/TRBV12-4	TRBJ2-3	TRBD1	NA	TGTGCCAGCAGTCTCCCATGGACAGGGCAGGATACGCAGTATTTT	CASSLPWTGQDTQYF
TRBV7-9	TRBJ2-3	NA	NA	TGTGCCAGCAGCCCGGGACTCCAGAGCACAGATACGCAGTATTTT	CASSPGLQSTDTQYF